Reported below is one TCR beta chain. What it binds is unknown. This sample stems from a study of Ad26.COV2.S vaccination and SARS-CoV-2 variants. Overall study findings and caveats: Total responses of T cells may have been underestimated by the analyses of TCR breadth and depth. Vaccine and placebo recipients had comparable breadth of non-spike TCRs. Higher spike-specific TCR breadth was found in vaccine recipients than in placebo recipients.

TCRdb's copy holds only in-frame clones and misses some; the assay was immunoSEQ multiplex PCR. The profile shows roughly 150,000 clones, about nine tenths of them singletons. CDR1 and CDR2 (germline): MDHEN, SYDVKM. This CDR3 region has 16 residues. J was trimmed by 4 bases and V by 4 bases; bases with no gene match: 11. The sample in question was peripheral blood, obtained after recovery from COVID-19. The chain recombines TRBV28 with TRBJ2-5, with 8 bases identical to TRBD1. The receptor comes from a human donor who had recovered from COVID-19. The CDR3 DNA follows: TGTGCCAGCAGTTCCGCTTCTGGGGGGACAGGAGAGACCCAGTACTTC. As protein: CASSSASGGTGETQYF.